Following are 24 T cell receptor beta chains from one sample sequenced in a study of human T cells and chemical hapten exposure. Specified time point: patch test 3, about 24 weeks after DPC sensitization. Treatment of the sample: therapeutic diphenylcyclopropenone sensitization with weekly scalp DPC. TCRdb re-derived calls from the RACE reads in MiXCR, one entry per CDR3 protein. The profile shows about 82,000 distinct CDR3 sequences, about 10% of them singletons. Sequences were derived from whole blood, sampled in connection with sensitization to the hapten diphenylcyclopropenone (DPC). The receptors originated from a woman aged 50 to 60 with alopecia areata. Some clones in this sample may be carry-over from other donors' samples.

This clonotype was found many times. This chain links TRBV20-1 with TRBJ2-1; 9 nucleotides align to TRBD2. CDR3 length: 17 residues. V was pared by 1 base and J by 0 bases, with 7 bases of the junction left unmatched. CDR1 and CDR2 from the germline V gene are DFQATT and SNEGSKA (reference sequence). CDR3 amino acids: CSARASGITLSYNEQFF. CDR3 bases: TGCAGTGCTAGAGCTAGCGGGATCACCCTCTCCTACAATGAGCAGTTCTTC.

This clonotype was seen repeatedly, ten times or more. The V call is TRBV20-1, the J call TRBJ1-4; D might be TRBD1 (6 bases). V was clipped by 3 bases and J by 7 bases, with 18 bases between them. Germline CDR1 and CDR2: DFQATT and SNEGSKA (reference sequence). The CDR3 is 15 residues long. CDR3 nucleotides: TGCAGTGCTAGTCCTAACAGGGTGCAGATTGAAAAACTGTTTTTT. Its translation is CSASPNRVQIEKLFF.

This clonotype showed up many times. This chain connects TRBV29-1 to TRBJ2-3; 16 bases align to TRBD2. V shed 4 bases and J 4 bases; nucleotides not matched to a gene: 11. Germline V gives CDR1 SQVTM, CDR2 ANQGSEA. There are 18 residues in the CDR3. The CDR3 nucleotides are TGCAGCGTTGGGATAGGGACTAGCGGGAGGGCCCTTCCAGATACGCAGTATTTT. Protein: CSVGIGTSGRALPDTQYF.

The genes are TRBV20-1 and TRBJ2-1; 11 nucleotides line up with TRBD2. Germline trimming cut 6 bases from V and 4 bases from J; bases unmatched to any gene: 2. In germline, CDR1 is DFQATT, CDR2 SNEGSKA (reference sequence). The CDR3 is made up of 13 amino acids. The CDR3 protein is CSALAGGYNEQFF. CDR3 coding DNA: TGCAGTGCCCTAGCGGGGGGATACAATGAGCAGTTCTTC.

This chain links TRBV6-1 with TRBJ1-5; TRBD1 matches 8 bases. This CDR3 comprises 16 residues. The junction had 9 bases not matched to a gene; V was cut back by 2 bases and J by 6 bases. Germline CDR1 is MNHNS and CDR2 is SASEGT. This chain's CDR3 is CASSESHAGGSQPQHF. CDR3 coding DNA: TGTGCCAGCAGTGAATCCCATGCAGGGGGCAGTCAGCCCCAGCATTTT.

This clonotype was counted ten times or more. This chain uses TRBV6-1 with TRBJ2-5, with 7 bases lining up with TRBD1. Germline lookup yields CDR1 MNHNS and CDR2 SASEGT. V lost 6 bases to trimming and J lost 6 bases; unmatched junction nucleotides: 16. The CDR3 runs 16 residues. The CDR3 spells CASRLQRQGLGQTQYF. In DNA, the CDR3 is TGTGCCAGCAGACTCCAAAGACAGGGTCTAGGGCAGACCCAGTACTTC.

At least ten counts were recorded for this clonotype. In DNA, the CDR3 is TGTGCCAGCAGTAGTCGGCGACAGGGGGCGGCTTTCTTT. It is translated as CASSSRRQGAAFF. This chain uses TRBV6-2 or TRBV6-3 with TRBJ1-1; 10 bases are a match to TRBD1. The V gene end was trimmed by 5 bases and the J gene end by 11 bases; junction bases not matched to a gene: 8. Germline CDR1 MNHEY, CDR2 SVGEGT. CDR3 length: 13 amino acids.

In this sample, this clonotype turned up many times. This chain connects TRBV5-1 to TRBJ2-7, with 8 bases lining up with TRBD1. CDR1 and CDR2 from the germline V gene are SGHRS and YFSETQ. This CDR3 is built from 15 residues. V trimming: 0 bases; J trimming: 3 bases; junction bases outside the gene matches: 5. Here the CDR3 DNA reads TGCGCCAGCAGCTTGGGGGGGACAGGCCTCTACGAGCAGTACTTC. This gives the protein CASSLGGTGLYEQYF.

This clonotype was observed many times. CDR3: CASSLAGGNEQFF. The CDR3 nucleotides are TGTGCCAGCAGCTTGGCGGGGGGGAATGAGCAGTTCTTC. The chain uses TRBV5-4 and TRBJ2-1, with 8 bases aligning to TRBD2. Per the germline V gene, CDR1 is SGHNT and CDR2 is YYREEE (reference sequence). The junction had 0 bases not matched to a gene; V was cut back by 0 bases and J by 7 bases. The CDR3 covers 13 residues.

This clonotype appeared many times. The CDR3 DNA is TGTGCCAGCTCGACATCGGCGATAAACGAGCAGTACTTC. Its protein product is CASSTSAINEQYF. V gene TRBV7-6 combines with J gene TRBJ2-7; D not resolved. This CDR3 has 13 residues. The V end lost 8 bases, the J end lost 5 bases, and 16 bases lay between the germline ends. Germline V gene data show CDR1 as SGHVS and CDR2 as FNYEAQ.

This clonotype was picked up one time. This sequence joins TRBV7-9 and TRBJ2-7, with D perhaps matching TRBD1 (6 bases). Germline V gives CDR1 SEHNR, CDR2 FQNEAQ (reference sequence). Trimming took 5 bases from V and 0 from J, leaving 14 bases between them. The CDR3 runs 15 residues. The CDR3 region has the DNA TGTGCCAGCAGCCCTGGGGACATAAGCTCCTACGAGCAGTACTTC. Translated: CASSPGDISSYEQYF.

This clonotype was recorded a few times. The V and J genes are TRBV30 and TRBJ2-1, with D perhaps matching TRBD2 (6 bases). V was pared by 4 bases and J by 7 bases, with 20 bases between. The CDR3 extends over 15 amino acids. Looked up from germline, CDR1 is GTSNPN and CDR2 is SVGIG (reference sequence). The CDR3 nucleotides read TGTGCCTGGAAGGGTCCGGGACTTCGGATTAATGAGCAGTTCTTC. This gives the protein CAWKGPGLRINEQFF.

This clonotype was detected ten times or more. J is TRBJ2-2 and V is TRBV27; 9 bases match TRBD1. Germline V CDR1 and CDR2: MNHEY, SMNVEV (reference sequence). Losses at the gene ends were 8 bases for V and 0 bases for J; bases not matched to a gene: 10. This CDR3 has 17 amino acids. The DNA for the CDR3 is TGTGCCAGCGGACCCGGGACAGGGCAACCGAACACCGGGGAGCTGTTTTTT. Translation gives CASGPGTGQPNTGELFF.

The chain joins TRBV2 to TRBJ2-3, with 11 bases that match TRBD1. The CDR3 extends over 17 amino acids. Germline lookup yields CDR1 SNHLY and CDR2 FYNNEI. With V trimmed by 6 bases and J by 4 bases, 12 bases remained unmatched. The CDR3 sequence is CASRTRGQGAAPDTQYF. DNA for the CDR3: TGTGCCAGCAGGACCCGCGGACAGGGGGCTGCTCCAGATACGCAGTATTTT.

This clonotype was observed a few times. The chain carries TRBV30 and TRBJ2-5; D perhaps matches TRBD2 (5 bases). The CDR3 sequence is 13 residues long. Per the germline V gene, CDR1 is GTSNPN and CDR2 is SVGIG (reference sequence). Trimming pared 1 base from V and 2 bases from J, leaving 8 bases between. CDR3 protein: CAWSGQRQETQYF. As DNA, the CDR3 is TGTGCCTGGAGTGGGCAGCGGCAAGAGACCCAGTACTTC.

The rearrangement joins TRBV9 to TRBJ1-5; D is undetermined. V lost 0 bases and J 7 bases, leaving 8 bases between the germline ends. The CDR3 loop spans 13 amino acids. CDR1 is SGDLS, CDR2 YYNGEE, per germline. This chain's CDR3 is CASSVARLQPQHF. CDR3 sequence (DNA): TGTGCCAGCAGCGTAGCTAGGTTGCAGCCCCAGCATTTT. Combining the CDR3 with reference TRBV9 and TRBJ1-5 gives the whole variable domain DSGVTQTPKHLITATGQRVTLRCSPRSGDLSVYWYQQSLDQGLQFLIQYYNGEERAKGNILERFSAQQFPDLHSELNLSSLELGDSALYFCASSVARLQPQHFGDGTRLSIL.

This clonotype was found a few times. The CDR3 region has the DNA TGTGCCAGCAGTGACGGCGGTATCTCTGGAAACACCATATATTTT. It specifies CASSDGGISGNTIYF. The rearrangement links TRBV2 to TRBJ1-3; D uncertain. With 3 bases removed from V and 0 bases from J, the gap between germline ends came to 9 bases. The CDR3 length is 15 residues. CDR1 is SNHLY, CDR2 FYNNEI, per germline.

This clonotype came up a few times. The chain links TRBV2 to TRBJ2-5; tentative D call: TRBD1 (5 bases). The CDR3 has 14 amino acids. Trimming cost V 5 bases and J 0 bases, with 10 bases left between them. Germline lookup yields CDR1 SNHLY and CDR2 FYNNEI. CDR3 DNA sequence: TGTGCCAGCAGTATGACAGTGTACCAAGAGACCCAGTACTTC. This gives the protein CASSMTVYQETQYF.

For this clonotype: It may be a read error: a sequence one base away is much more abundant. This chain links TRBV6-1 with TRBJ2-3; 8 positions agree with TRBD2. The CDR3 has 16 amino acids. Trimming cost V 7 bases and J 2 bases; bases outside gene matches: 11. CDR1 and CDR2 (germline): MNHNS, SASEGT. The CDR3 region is CASNPGRVKTTDTQYF. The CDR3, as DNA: TGTGCCAGCAATCCCGGGAGGGTCAAGACCACAGATACGCAGTATTTT.

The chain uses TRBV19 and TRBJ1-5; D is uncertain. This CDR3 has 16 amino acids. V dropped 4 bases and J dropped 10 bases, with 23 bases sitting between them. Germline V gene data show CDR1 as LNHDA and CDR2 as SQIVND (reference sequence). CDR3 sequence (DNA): TGTGCCAGTAGTAGCCAAGGAGGGTTGGTTGGTCATCCCCAGCATTTT. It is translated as CASSSQGGLVGHPQHF. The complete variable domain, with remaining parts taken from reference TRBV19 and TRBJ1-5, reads DGGITQSPKYLFRKEGQNVTLSCEQNLNHDAMYWYRQDPGQGLRLIYYSQIVNDFQKGDIAEGYSVSREKKESFPLTVTSAQKNPTAFYLCASSSQGGLVGHPQHFGDGTRLSIL.

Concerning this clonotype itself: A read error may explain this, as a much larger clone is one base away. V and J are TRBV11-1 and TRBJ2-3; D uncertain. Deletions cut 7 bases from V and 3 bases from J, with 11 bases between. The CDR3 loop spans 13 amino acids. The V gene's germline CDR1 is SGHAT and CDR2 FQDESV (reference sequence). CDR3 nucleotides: TGTGCCAGCATCTTTTACGTGACAGATACGCAGTATTTT. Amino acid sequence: CASIFYVTDTQYF.

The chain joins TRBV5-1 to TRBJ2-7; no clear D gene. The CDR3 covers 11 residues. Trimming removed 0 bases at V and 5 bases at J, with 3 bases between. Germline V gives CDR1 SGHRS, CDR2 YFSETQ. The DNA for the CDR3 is TGCGCCAGCAGCTTGGTGAACGAGCAGTACTTC. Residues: CASSLVNEQYF.

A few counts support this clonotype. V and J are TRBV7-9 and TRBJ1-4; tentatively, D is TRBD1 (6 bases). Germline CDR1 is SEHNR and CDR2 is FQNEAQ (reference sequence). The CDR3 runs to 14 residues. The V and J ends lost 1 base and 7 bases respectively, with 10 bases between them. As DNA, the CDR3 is TGTGCCAGCAGCTTAGGGACAGCCTTTGAAAAACTGTTTTTT. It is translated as CASSLGTAFEKLFF.

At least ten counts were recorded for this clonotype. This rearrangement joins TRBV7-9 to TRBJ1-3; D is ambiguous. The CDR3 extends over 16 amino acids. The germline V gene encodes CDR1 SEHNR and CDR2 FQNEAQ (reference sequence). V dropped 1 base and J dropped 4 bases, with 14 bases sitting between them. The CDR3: CASSLVPHRAGNTIYF. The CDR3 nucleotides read TGTGCCAGCAGCTTAGTGCCTCACAGAGCGGGAAACACCATATATTTT.